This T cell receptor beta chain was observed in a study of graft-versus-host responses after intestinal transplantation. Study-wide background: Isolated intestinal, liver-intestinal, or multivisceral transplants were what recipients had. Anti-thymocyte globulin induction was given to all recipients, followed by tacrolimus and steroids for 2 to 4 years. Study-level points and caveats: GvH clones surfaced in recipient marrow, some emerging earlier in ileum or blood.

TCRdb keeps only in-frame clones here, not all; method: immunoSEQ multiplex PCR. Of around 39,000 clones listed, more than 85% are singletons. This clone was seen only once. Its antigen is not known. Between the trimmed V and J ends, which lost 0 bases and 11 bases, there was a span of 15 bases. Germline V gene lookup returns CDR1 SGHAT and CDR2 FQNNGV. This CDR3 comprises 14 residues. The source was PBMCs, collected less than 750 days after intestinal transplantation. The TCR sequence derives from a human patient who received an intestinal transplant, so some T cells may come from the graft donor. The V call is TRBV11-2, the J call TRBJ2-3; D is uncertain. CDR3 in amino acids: CASSLERTATLQYF. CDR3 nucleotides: TGTGCCAGCAGCTTAGAGAGGACGGCCACCTTGCAGTATTTT. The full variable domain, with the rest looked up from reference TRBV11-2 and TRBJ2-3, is EAGVAQSPRYKIIEKRQSVAFWCNPISGHATLYWYQQILGQGPKLLIQFQNNGVVDDSQLPKDRFSAERLKGVDSTLKIQPAKLEDSAVYLCASSLERTATLQYFGPGTRLTVL.